This T cell receptor beta chain derives from a study of shared clonotypes between healthy human individuals. The CDR3 is 14 amino acids. V was cut by 7 bases and J by 5 bases, with 15 bases left in between. CDR1 is MNHEY and CDR2 is SVGAGI in the germline V gene. Repertoires were generated with immunoSEQ multiplex PCR, while TCRdb's copy carries only in-frame clones and drops some. Of some 790,000 clones listed, roughly 72% are singletons. Donors included only healthy HIV-negative adults lacking recent acute infections or vaccinations. Among the donors, all were Caucasian adults who lived in Nashville, Tennessee.

The V gene is TRBV6-5, the J gene TRBJ2-1, with D unclear. The source of this sequence is a woman in her 30s in good health. Specimen: memory CD4+ T cells sorted from blood. The subset was: CD45RA-negative fraction. CDR3 region: CASKVYGNNNEQFF. In nucleotides, the CDR3 is TGTGCCAGCAAGGTATATGGAAATAACAATGAGCAGTTCTTC.